Described below is a single TCR beta chain sequence and its context. What it binds is unknown. This sample was included in a study of breast tumors, draining lymph nodes, adjacent tissues. General study results and limits: Tumor and nontumor repertoires were significantly more similar in luminal-like than in basal-like breast cancer. Findings are consistent with lymph node origin and intratumoral expansion of most tumor T cells.

CDR1 and CDR2 from the germline V gene are DFQATT and SNEGSKA (reference sequence). The CDR3 contains 14 residues. Trimming stripped 3 bases from V and 2 bases from J, with 10 bases between. TCRdb independently ran MiXCR on the multiplex PCR reads; one entry per CDR3 protein. This sample has 20,000 to 25,000 distinct CDR3 sequences, with around three fifths found just once. The source material was tumor-adjacent breast tissue. The sequence came from a female donor with breast cancer. Some clones in this sample may be carry-over from other donors' samples. The V call is TRBV20-1, the J call TRBJ2-2, with D unresolved. Here the CDR3 reads CSARAPTNTGELFF. The DNA for the CDR3 is TGCAGTGCTAGGGCGCCGACCAACACCGGGGAGCTGTTTTTT.